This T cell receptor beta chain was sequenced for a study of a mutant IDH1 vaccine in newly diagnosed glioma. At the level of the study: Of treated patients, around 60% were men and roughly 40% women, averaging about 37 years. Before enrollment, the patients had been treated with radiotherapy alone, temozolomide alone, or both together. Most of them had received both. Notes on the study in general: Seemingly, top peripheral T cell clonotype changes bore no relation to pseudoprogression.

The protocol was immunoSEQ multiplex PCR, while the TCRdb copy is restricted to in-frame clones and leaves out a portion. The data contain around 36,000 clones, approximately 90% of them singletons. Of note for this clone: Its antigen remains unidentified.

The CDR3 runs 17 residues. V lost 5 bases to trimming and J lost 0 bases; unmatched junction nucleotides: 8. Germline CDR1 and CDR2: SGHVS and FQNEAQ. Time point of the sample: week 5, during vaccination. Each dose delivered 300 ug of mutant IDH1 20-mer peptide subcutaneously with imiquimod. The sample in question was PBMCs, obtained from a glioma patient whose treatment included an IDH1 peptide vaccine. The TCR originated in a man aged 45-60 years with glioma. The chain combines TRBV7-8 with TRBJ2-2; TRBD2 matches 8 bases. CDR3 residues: CASSLPLGGANTGELFF. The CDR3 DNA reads TGTGCCAGCAGCCTACCTCTCGGGGGGGCGAACACCGGGGAGCTGTTTTTT.